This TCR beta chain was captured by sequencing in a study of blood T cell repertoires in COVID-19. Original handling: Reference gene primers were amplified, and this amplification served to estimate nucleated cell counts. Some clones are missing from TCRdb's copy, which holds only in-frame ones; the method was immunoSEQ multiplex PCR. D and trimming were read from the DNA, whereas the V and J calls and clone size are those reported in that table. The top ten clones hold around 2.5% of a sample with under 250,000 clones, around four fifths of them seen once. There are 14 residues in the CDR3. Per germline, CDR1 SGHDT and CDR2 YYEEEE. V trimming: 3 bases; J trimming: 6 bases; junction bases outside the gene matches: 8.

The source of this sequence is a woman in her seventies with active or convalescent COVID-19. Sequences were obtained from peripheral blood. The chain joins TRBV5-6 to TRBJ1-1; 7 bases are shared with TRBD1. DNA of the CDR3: TGTGCCAGCAGCTGGACGACAGGGCGGGCTGAAGCTTTCTTT. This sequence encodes CASSWTTGRAEAFF.